This is a list of T cell receptor beta chains from one sample in a study of blood T cell repertoires in COVID-19. TCRdb's table, derived via immunoSEQ multiplex PCR, lists solely in-frame clones and lacks some. The data contain more than 400,000 clones, over 75% of them seen just once; the ten biggest clones take up approximately 3.2%. The sequenced sample consisted of peripheral blood. The receptors come from a human donor in a cohort sampled during active COVID-19. Both conserved end residues are part of each CDR3. Each record gives: CDR3 protein, CDR3 DNA, J gene, V gene, clone size, D gene. A D gene is named only where the DNA matches it firmly. The listing skips clone size in some rows; elsewhere it reads once, few, many or a size class.

CASSLRTGAMGNTEAFF TGCGCCAGCAGCCTGCGGACAGGGGCAATGGGGAACACTGAAGCTTTCTTT TRBJ1-1 TRBV5-1 - TRBD1
CASSAQQGSEQYF TGCGCCAGCAGCGCTCAACAGGGAAGCGAGCAGTACTTC TRBJ2-7 TRBV5-1 - -
CASSNYGTGPYTEAFF TGTGCCAGTAGCAATTATGGGACAGGCCCTTACACTGAAGCTTTCTTT TRBJ1-1 TRBV19 - TRBD1
CASGTGPPRYVYTF TGTGCCAGTGGGACAGGGCCCCCGCGGTATGTCTACACCTTC TRBJ1-2 TRBV28 - TRBD1
CASSTGTGDNQPQHF TGTGCCAGCAGCACCGGGACAGGGGACAATCAGCCCCAGCATTTT TRBJ1-5 TRBV5-6 - TRBD1
CASSLATVNYGYTF TGCGCCAGCAGCTTGGCGACAGTGAACTATGGCTACACCTTC TRBJ1-2 TRBV5-1 - -
CASSSDRGRSPLHF TGTGCCAGCAGTTCGGACAGGGGAAGGTCACCCCTCCACTTT TRBJ1-6 TRBV28 few TRBD1
CASSPTGDTEAFF TGTGCCAGCTCACCAACGGGGGATACTGAAGCTTTCTTT TRBJ1-1 TRBV18 few -
CASSRRGLAGEYYNEQFF TGTGCCAGCAGCCGACGCGGACTAGCGGGAGAATACTACAATGAGCAGTTCTTC TRBJ2-1 TRBV7-9 - TRBD2
CASSSDSLNTEAFF TGTGCCAGCAGCTCGGACAGTCTGAACACTGAAGCTTTCTTT TRBJ1-1 TRBV7-2 - -
CAISEGDRVGEAFF TGTGCCATCAGTGAGGGTGACAGGGTGGGGGAGGCTTTCTTT TRBJ1-1 TRBV10-3 - TRBD1